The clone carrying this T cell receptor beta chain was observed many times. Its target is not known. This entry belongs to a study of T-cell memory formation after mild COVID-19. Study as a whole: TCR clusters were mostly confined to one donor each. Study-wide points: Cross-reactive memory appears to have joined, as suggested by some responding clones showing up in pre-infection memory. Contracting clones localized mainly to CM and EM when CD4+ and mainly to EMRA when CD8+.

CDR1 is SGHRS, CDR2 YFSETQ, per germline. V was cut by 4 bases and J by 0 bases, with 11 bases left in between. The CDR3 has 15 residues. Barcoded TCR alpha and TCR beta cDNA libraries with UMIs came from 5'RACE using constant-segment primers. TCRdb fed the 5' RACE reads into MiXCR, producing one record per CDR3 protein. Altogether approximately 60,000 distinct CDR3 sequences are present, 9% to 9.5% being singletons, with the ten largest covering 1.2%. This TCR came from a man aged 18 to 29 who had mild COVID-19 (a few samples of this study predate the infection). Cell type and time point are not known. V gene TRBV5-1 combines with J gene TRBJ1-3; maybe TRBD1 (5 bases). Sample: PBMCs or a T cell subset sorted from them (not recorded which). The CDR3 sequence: CASSEGLYSGNTIYF. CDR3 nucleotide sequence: TGCGCCAGCAGCGAGGGGTTATACTCTGGAAACACCATATATTTT.